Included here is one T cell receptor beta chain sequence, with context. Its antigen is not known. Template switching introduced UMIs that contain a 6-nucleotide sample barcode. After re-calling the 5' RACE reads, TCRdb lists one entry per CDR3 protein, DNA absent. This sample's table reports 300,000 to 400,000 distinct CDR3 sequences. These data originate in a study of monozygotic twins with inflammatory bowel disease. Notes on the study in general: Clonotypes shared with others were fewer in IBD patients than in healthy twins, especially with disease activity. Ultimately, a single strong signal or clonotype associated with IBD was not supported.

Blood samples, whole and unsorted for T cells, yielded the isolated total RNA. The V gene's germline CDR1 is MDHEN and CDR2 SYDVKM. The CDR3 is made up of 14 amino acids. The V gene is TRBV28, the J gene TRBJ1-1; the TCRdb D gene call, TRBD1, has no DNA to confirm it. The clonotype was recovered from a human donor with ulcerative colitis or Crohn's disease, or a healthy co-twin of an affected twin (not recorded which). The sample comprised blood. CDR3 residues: CASGSGQENTEAFF.